These 14 T cell receptor beta chains came from one sample sequenced in a study of metastatic and nonmetastatic thyroid tumors. TCRdb re-analyzed the PCR reads through MiXCR. The repertoire has about 40,000 clones, approximately 15% of them found once; the top ten carry 3% to 4.5%. Thyroid surgery was performed in patients who had received no treatment beforehand. Sequencing was performed on blood. The receptors were sampled from a female donor with papillary thyroid cancer or a benign thyroid nodule (not recorded which). Some clones in this sample may be carry-over from other donors' samples.

This clone showed up many times. The chain recombines TRBV9 with TRBJ2-7, with D uncertain. The CDR3 is 13 amino acids. V was pared by 4 bases and J by 4 bases, with 12 bases between. Germline CDR1 reads SGDLS; CDR2 reads YYNGEE. The CDR3 reads CASSLADNYEQYF. In nucleotides, the CDR3 is TGTGCCAGCAGCCTCGCGGATAATTACGAGCAGTACTTC. Supplemented by reference TRBV9 and TRBJ2-7, the full variable domain reads DSGVTQTPKHLITATGQRVTLRCSPRSGDLSVYWYQQSLDQGLQFLIQYYNGEERAKGNILERFSAQQFPDLHSELNLSSLELGDSALYFCASSLADNYEQYFGPGTRLTVT.

In its sample, this clone was seen many times. The rearrangement joins TRBV7-9 to TRBJ1-1; no reliable D call. V lost 1 base and J lost 1, with 10 bases in between. Germline CDR1 and CDR2: SEHNR and FQNEAQ (reference sequence). The CDR3 length is 15 residues. CDR3 in amino acids: CASSLGSAGNTEAFF. The CDR3 DNA sequence: TGTGCCAGCAGCTTAGGATCCGCGGGGAACACTGAAGCTTTCTTT.

Ten or more counts support this clone. The genes are TRBV29-1 and TRBJ2-7; TRBD2 agrees at 13 bases. This CDR3 comprises 14 residues. V shed 6 bases, J shed 4 bases, and the junction held 6 bases outside the gene matches. CDR1 is SQVTM, CDR2 ANQGSEA, per germline. CDR3 loop: CSVGTSGNTYEQYF. The CDR3 DNA is TGCAGCGTCGGGACTAGCGGGAACACTTACGAGCAGTACTTC.

This clone was seen at least ten times. The chain carries TRBV5-1 and TRBJ1-2; possible D gene TRBD1, 5 bases. Trimming took 0 bases from V and 4 from J, leaving 28 bases between them. The germline V gene encodes CDR1 SGHRS and CDR2 YFSETQ. The CDR3 is 20 residues long. The CDR3 is CASSLVLGGLKGYSPYGYTF. Written as DNA, the CDR3 is TGCGCCAGCAGCTTGGTTCTCGGGGGTTTGAAGGGGTACTCACCCTATGGCTACACCTTC.

This clone was counted only a few times. This chain joins TRBV28 and TRBJ2-7, with D possibly called TRBD1 or TRBD2 (5 bases each). Per germline, CDR1 MDHEN and CDR2 SYDVKM. The CDR3 sequence is 13 residues long. Trimming left V 7 bases short and J 0 bases short, with 10 bases between. CDR3 amino acids: CASKPGTSYEQYF. CDR3 DNA: TGTGCCAGCAAGCCCGGGACCTCCTACGAGCAGTACTTC.

This clone has a count of ten or more. This may stem from a read error, because a much larger clone lies one nucleotide away. The chain carries TRBV18 and TRBJ1-1; D might be TRBD1 (6 bases). The CDR3 is 14 residues long. V shed 1 base and J shed 5 bases, with 11 bases lying between them. Germline assignment: CDR1 KGHSH and CDR2 LQKENI. CDR3 amino acids: CASSPQGGTTEAFF. CDR3 coding DNA: TGTGCCAGCTCACCACAGGGGGGGACAACTGAAGCTTTCTTT.

This chain uses TRBV10-3 with TRBJ2-1; the D gene is possibly TRBD2 (5 bases). Germline V gene data show CDR1 as ENHRY and CDR2 as SYGVKD. There are 14 residues in the CDR3. V lost 0 bases, J lost 9 bases, and 12 bases lay in between. In DNA form, the CDR3 reads TGTGCCATCAGTGAGTCAGAGGGTAGGAGTGAGCAGTTCTTC. Protein sequence: CAISESEGRSEQFF.

As to this clone: The germline gene is not matched at one end of the junction; a read error may be the cause. The chain links TRBV6-1 to TRBJ1-6; 7 positions agree with TRBD1. Germline CDR1 and CDR2: MNHNS and SASEGT. The length of the CDR3 is 14 residues. Here the CDR3 DNA reads TGTGCCAGCAGTGAACTAGGGGGCCCTTTACCCATCCACTTT. Its protein is CASSELGGPLPIHF.

This chain links TRBV6-5 with TRBJ2-2; 13 positions agree with TRBD2. After removal of 4 bases from V and 0 bases from J, the junction contained 11 bases not matched to a gene. The length of the CDR3 is 20 residues. Germline V lookup: CDR1 MNHEY, CDR2 SVGAGI. The CDR3 loop is CASSSLGSTSGRANTGELFF. DNA for the CDR3: TGTGCCAGCAGTTCACTAGGGTCCACTAGCGGGAGGGCGAACACCGGGGAGCTGTTTTTT.

This chain uses TRBV30 with TRBJ2-7; 9 bases map to TRBD1. This CDR3 spans 13 amino acids. V shed 2 bases, J shed 11 bases, and the junction held 10 bases outside the gene matches. The germline V gene has CDR1 GTSNPN and CDR2 SVGIG (reference sequence). As DNA, the CDR3 is TGTGCCTGGAGTCCACCGGGACAGGGATGGAAGTACTTC. Its protein is CAWSPPGQGWKYF.

The table lists this clone with many counts. V is TRBV5-1 and J is TRBJ2-7, with 8 bases matching TRBD1. This CDR3 has 13 amino acids. Germline assignment: CDR1 SGHRS and CDR2 YFSETQ. Trimming cost V 0 bases and J 6 bases; bases outside gene matches: 2. The CDR3 nucleotides are TGCGCCAGCAGCTTGGCCAGGGGGCTCGAGCAGTACTTC. It translates to CASSLARGLEQYF.

This clone was counted at least ten times. The rearrangement links TRBV19 to TRBJ1-1; 9 positions match TRBD1. From germline, CDR1 is LNHDA and CDR2 SQIVND (reference sequence). CDR3 size: 14 residues. Trimming took 6 bases from V and 8 from J; bases not matched to a gene: 10. CDR3 coding DNA: TGTGCCAGTAGCAGGGACAGGGCGGGAGGAGAAGCTTTCTTT. This gives the protein CASSRDRAGGEAFF.

This clone was seen many times. The chain joins TRBV7-3 to TRBJ2-1; TRBD2 matches at 12 bases. There are 17 residues in the CDR3. The germline V gene has CDR1 SGHTA and CDR2 FQGTGA. With V trimmed by 0 bases and J by 4 bases, 4 bases remained unmatched. The CDR3 coding sequence is TGTGCCAGCAGCTTAACTGGGACTAGCGGGTTTTACAATGAGCAGTTCTTC. It is translated as CASSLTGTSGFYNEQFF.

This rearrangement joins TRBV4-1 to TRBJ1-1, with D tentatively TRBD1 (5 bases). The germline CDR1 and CDR2 sequences are MGHRA and YSYEKL. The V end was cut by 1 base, the J end by 3 bases, with 15 bases between. This CDR3 spans 16 amino acids. The CDR3 sequence: CASSQVLTGHHTEAFF. In DNA form, the CDR3 reads TGCGCCAGCAGCCAAGTACTGACGGGGCATCACACTGAAGCTTTCTTT.